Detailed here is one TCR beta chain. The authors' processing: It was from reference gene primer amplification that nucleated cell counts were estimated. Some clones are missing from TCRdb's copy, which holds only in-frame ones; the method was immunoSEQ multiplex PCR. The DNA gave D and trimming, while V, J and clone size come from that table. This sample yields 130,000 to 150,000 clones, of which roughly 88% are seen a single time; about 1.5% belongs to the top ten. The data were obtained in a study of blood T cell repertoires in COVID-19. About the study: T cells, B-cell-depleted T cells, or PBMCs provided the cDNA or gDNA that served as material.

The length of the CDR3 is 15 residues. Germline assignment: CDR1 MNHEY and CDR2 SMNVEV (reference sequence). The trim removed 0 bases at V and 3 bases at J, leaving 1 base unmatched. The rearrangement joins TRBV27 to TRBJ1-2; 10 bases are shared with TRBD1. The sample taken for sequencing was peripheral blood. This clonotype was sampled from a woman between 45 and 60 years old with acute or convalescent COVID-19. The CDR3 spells CASSLSGTGDYGYTF. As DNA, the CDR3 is TGTGCCAGCAGTTTATCAGGGACAGGGGACTATGGCTACACCTTC.